These 27 T cell receptor beta chains were sequenced from one sample in a study of cytomegalovirus exposure and HLA in healthy donors. PCR was performed using 60 Vbeta and 13 Jbeta primers. The data were produced by immunoSEQ multiplex PCR, yet TCRdb's version contains in-frame clones alone and is incomplete. The sample holds about 160,000 clones, 70% to 80% seen once. The material sequenced was PBMCs. The receptors were sampled from a middle-aged man in good health and CMV-seronegative.

This clone was recorded only once. The chain recombines TRBV5-1 with TRBJ2-3; 7 nucleotides match TRBD1. Germline V gives CDR1 SGHRS, CDR2 YFSETQ. This CDR3 spans 14 amino acids. V lost 4 bases and J lost 4; bases outside the gene matches: 6. This chain's CDR3 is CASSPDRTPDTQYF. CDR3 nucleotide sequence: TGCGCCAGCAGCCCGGACAGGACTCCAGATACGCAGTATTTT.

The chain employs TRBV29-1 and TRBJ2-3; no definite D call. V dropped 1 base and J dropped 2 bases, with 19 bases sitting between them. CDR3 length equals 17 residues. Germline V gene lookup returns CDR1 SQVTM and CDR2 ANQGSEA. CDR3 region: CSVEGNTPTEVTDTQYF. The CDR3 DNA reads as TGCAGCGTTGAAGGGAATACCCCCACAGAAGTCACAGATACGCAGTATTTT.

The chain has TRBV21-1 and TRBJ2-1; the tabulated D call, TRBD2, remains unverified against the DNA. TRBV21-1 is an annotated pseudogene. The CDR3 loop spans 15 amino acids. CDR3: CASSPSGAGADEQFF. CDR3 sequence (DNA): TGTGCCAGCAGTCCCTCGGGGGCGGGGGCCGATGAGCAGTTCTTC.

This chain uses TRBV6-5 with TRBJ1-2; 8 bases line up with TRBD1. Looked up from germline, CDR1 is MNHEY and CDR2 is SVGAGI. Trimming removed 8 bases from V and 0 bases from J; junction bases left unmatched: 5. The CDR3 consists of 14 residues. The CDR3 DNA reads as TGTGCCAGCGGGGACAGGCCAGCTAACTATGGCTACACCTTC. Protein sequence: CASGDRPANYGYTF.

CDR3 in DNA: TGTGCCAGCAGCTCTCGGGGGAGAAGCTACGAGCAGTACTTC. Its translation is CASSSRGRSYEQYF. The chain links TRBV13 to TRBJ2-7, with a tentative D call TRBD2 (6 bases). The CDR3 is 14 amino acids. V was shortened by 4 bases and J by 3 bases, with 13 bases between the two germline ends. Germline-derived CDR1 and CDR2 are PRHDT and FYEKMQ (reference sequence).

The gene calls are TRBV5-1 and TRBJ2-1; D not certain. This CDR3 has 11 amino acids. V lost 4 bases to trimming and J lost 10 bases, with 9 bases between them. Germline values: CDR1 SGHRS, CDR2 YFSETQ. CDR3 in DNA: TGCGCCAGCAGCGACCTAGGAGAGCAGTTCTTC. Protein product: CASSDLGEQFF.

V gene TRBV6-1 combines with J gene TRBJ2-5, with TRBD1 matching over 11 bases. CDR3 size: 14 residues. Looked up from germline, CDR1 is MNHNS and CDR2 is SASEGT. Germline trimming cut 5 bases from V and 6 bases from J; bases unmatched to any gene: 5. Here the CDR3 reads CASSRTGGEKTQYF. The CDR3 DNA sequence: TGTGCCAGCAGTAGGACAGGGGGCGAAAAGACCCAGTACTTC.

The table lists this clone with many counts. The chain joins TRBV4-3 to TRBJ2-6, with TRBD2 matching over 11 bases. The CDR3 is 18 amino acids. Germline-derived CDR1 and CDR2 are LGHNA and YSLEER. Losses at the gene ends were 1 base for V and 2 bases for J; bases not matched to a gene: 4. In nucleotides, the CDR3 is TGCGCCAGCAGCCAAGTGACTAGCGGGACCGCTGGGGCCAACGTCCTGACTTTC. This codes for CASSQVTSGTAGANVLTF.

This clone has just a few counts. This sequence joins TRBV6-6 and TRBJ2-7; 7 bases align to TRBD2. The CDR3 is made up of 12 amino acids. Trimming removed 4 bases from V and 4 bases from J; junction bases left unmatched: 1. Germline CDR1 and CDR2: MNHNY and SVGAGI (reference sequence). The CDR3 region is CASSWEGYEQYF. The DNA for the CDR3 is TGTGCCAGCAGTTGGGAGGGATACGAGCAGTACTTC.

This rearrangement joins TRBV5-6 to TRBJ2-1; D perhaps matches TRBD1 (5 bases). CDR1 SGHDT and CDR2 YYEEEE come from the germline V gene. V was cut by 0 bases and J by 6 bases, with 10 bases left in between. The CDR3 contains 14 residues. CDR3: CASSLGQGFNEQFF. The CDR3 nucleotides are TGTGCCAGCAGCTTGGGGCAGGGCTTCAATGAGCAGTTCTTC.

CDR3 protein: CASSLSYTEAFF. DNA of the CDR3: TGTGCCAGCAGCTTATCCTACACTGAAGCTTTCTTT. The J gene is TRBJ1-1, the V gene TRBV7-2; D unclear. Looked up from germline, CDR1 is SGHTA and CDR2 is FQGNSA. V shed 2 bases and J shed 3 bases, with 4 bases lying between them. The CDR3 spans 12 residues.

The V and J genes are TRBV2 and TRBJ1-1; TRBD1 matches at 8 bases. With 3 bases clipped from V and 6 bases from J, the junction kept 9 bases outside the gene matches. Germline assignment: CDR1 SNHLY and CDR2 FYNNEI. CDR3 length equals 15 residues. Here the CDR3 DNA reads TGTGCCAGCAGTGACCCAGGGGGCCAAGGTTCTGAAGCTTTCTTT. Translation gives CASSDPGGQGSEAFF. The whole variable domain, remainder taken from reference TRBV2 and TRBJ1-1, is EPEVTQTPSHQVTQMGQEVILRCVPISNHLYFYWYRQILGQKVEFLVSFYNNEISEKSEIFDDQFSVERPDGSNFTLKIRSTKLEDSAMYFCASSDPGGQGSEAFFGQGTRLTVV.

This rearrangement joins TRBV7-2 to TRBJ2-1; D unresolved. Germline CDR1 SGHTA, CDR2 FQGNSA. The CDR3 totals 11 residues. Trimming took off 2 bases at V and 9 bases at J, with 5 bases between the two ends. CDR3 nucleotide sequence: TGTGCCAGCAGCTTAACAAGTGAGCAGTTCTTC. Translated, it gives CASSLTSEQFF.

This clone was recorded once. V gene TRBV30 combines with J gene TRBJ1-3; 7 bases are shared with TRBD1. Germline V lookup: CDR1 GTSNPN, CDR2 SVGIG (reference sequence). The V and J ends lost 1 base and 2 bases, in that order; junction bases with no gene match: 5. The CDR3 is made up of 15 amino acids. CDR3 nucleotides: TGTGCCTGGAGTGACAGGGGAAGGACTGGAAACACCATATATTTT. Translation: CAWSDRGRTGNTIYF.

The chain joins TRBV18 to TRBJ1-4; no clear D. V lost 6 bases and J lost 8, with 7 bases in between. The CDR3 has 11 residues. The germline CDR1 and CDR2 sequences are KGHSH and LQKENI. CDR3 nucleotides: TGTGCCAGCTCCCCCGGGGAAAAACTGTTTTTT. Protein: CASSPGEKLFF. Filled out from reference TRBV18 and TRBJ1-4, the complete variable domain reads NAGVMQNPRHLVRRRGQEARLRCSPMKGHSHVYWYRQLPEEGLKFMVYLQKENIIDESGMPKERFSAEFPKEGPSILRIQQVVRGDSAAYFCASSPGEKLFFGSGTQLSVL.

Comments on this clone: At one end, the junction sequence differs from germline, possibly due to a read error. This chain links TRBV7-9 with TRBJ2-7; 8 positions match TRBD2. Germline CDR1 and CDR2: SEHNR and FQNEAQ (reference sequence). The CDR3 is made up of 16 amino acids. The CDR3 DNA sequence: TGTTCCAGCAGCTTAGCTCCCGCTAGCGGGCTCTACGAGCAGTACTTC. Translating it yields CSSSLAPASGLYEQYF.

J is TRBJ2-3 and V is TRBV7-6; TRBD2 matches at 7 bases. Trimming at V came to 8 bases and at J to 1 base, leaving 9 bases not matched to a gene. In germline, CDR1 is SGHVS, CDR2 FNYEAQ. This CDR3 is built from 15 residues. The CDR3 DNA follows: TGTGCCAGCTGTTGGCGGGAGTGCCGCACAGATACGCAGTATTTT. Protein sequence: CASCWRECRTDTQYF.

As regards this clone: Its ends do not fully match the called genes, so a read error is possible. Within the sample, other DNA sequences also encode this same CDR3. The CDR3 coding sequence is TGTGCCAGCAGCTTACAGGGGAGCAATCAGCCCCAACATTTT. Its protein is CASSLQGSNQPQHF. The rearrangement uses TRBV7-9 and TRBJ1-5; possible D gene TRBD1, 6 bases. The CDR3 consists of 14 residues. Per the germline V gene, CDR1 is SEHNR and CDR2 is FQNEAQ (reference sequence).

The genes are TRBV6-1 and TRBJ2-6; a weak D match, TRBD1 (6 bases). CDR1 and CDR2 (germline): MNHNS, SASEGT. V lost 9 bases and J 2 bases, leaving 14 bases between the germline ends. The length of the CDR3 is 15 residues. CDR3 DNA sequence: TGTGCCAGTCTCCCAGGGGCCCCTGGGGCCAACGTCCTGACTTTC. Translation gives CASLPGAPGANVLTF.

The chain has TRBV27 and TRBJ1-1; maybe TRBD1 (5 bases). Germline assignment: CDR1 MNHEY and CDR2 SMNVEV (reference sequence). V lost 3 bases and J 8 bases, leaving 10 bases between the germline ends. This CDR3 has 12 residues. CDR3 residues: CASSFFGGEAFF. In DNA, the CDR3 is TGTGCCAGCAGTTTCTTCGGGGGAGAAGCTTTCTTT.

With regard to this clone: One end of the junction varies from germline; a read error may be responsible. The J gene is TRBJ2-1, the V gene TRBV7-8; 11 bases are shared with TRBD2. CDR1 SGHVS and CDR2 FQNEAQ come from the germline V gene. There are 16 residues in the CDR3. The CDR3, as DNA: TGTGTCAGCAGCTACCTCGGGACTAGCGGTTACAATGAGCAGTTCTTC. It specifies CVSSYLGTSGYNEQFF.

The CDR3 region has the DNA TGCAGCGTTGATGGGGCAAATCCCCGGGGGGCGTACAATGAGCAGTTCTTC. It specifies CSVDGANPRGAYNEQFF. The chain employs TRBV29-1 and TRBJ2-1, with D possibly TRBD2 on 7 matching bases. The CDR3 extends over 17 amino acids. Germline V lookup: CDR1 SQVTM, CDR2 ANQGSEA. V was pared by 3 bases and J by 4 bases, with 22 bases between.

The gene calls are TRBV6-6 and TRBJ2-7; 7 bases line up with TRBD2. Trimming cost V 5 bases and J 0 bases; bases outside gene matches: 4. Germline CDR1 is MNHNY and CDR2 is SVGAGI (reference sequence). The CDR3 sequence is 14 residues long. The CDR3 nucleotides are TGTGCCAGCAGTACTAGCGTCCCCTCCTACGAGCAGTACTTC. Its translation is CASSTSVPSYEQYF.

This chain uses TRBV7-9 with TRBJ2-1, with 7 bases that match TRBD2. V dropped 3 bases and J dropped 6; count of bases not matched to a gene: 8. Germline CDR1 is SEHNR and CDR2 is FQNEAQ (reference sequence). The CDR3 sequence is 15 residues long. The CDR3 protein is CASSFWGGSVNEQFF. The CDR3 coding sequence is TGTGCCAGCAGCTTTTGGGGAGGGTCTGTCAATGAGCAGTTCTTC.

The J gene is TRBJ2-7, the V gene TRBV18; 7 nucleotides line up with TRBD2. This CDR3 region has 15 residues. V lost 4 bases, J lost 1 base, and 7 bases stayed unmatched. Germline loops: CDR1 KGHSH, CDR2 LQKENI. CDR3 sequence: CASSLGSSGSYEQYF. The CDR3 nucleotides read TGTGCCAGCTCACTTGGCTCTAGCGGTTCCTACGAGCAGTACTTC.

This clone turned up a few times. The J gene is TRBJ2-2, the V gene TRBV5-1; 7 positions agree with TRBD1. The V gene end was trimmed by 7 bases and the J gene end by 5 bases; junction bases not matched to a gene: 11. This CDR3 has 15 amino acids. Germline lookup yields CDR1 SGHRS and CDR2 YFSETQ. Here the CDR3 reads CASQKTGQRTGELFF. CDR3 sequence (DNA): TGCGCCAGCCAAAAAACGGGACAGAGGACCGGGGAGCTGTTTTTT.

V is TRBV25-1 and J is TRBJ2-7; the match to TRBD2 covers 11 bases. Trimming took 4 bases from V and 3 from J; bases not matched to a gene: 2. The CDR3 covers 14 residues. The germline V gene encodes CDR1 MGHDK and CDR2 SYGVNS. CDR3 region: CASSGGTSGYEQYF. The CDR3 nucleotides are TGTGCCAGCAGTGGGGGGACTAGCGGCTACGAGCAGTACTTC.